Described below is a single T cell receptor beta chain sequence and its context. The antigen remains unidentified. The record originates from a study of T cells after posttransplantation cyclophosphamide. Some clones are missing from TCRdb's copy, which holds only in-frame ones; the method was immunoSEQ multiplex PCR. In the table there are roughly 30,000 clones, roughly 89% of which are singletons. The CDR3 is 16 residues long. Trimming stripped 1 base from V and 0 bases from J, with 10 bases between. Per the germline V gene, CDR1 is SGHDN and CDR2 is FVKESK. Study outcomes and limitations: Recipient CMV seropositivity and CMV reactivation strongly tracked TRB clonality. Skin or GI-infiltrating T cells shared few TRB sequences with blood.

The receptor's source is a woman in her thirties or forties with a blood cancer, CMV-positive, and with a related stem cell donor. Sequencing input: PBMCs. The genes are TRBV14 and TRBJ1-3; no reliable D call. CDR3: CASSQVAGASGNTIYF. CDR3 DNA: TGTGCCAGCAGCCAAGTCGCAGGCGCCTCTGGAAACACCATATATTTT.